Listed below are T cell receptor beta chains from one sample, sequenced in a study of beta chain features in type 1 diabetes. The method was immunoSEQ multiplex PCR; TCRdb's version includes in-frame clones alone and lacks a portion of them. The top ten hold under 0.055% of the sample, which has 350,000 or so clones, around a fifth seen once. The sequencing input was naive CD4+ T cells from blood. The source of these receptors is a woman aged 18-29 years in good health. The CDR3 runs from the conserved cysteine through the conserved F or W. The D gene is left open where the match is weak. Clone size is shown for a subset of rows, as once, few, many or a class of expanded clone.

clone_size: NA
d_call: TRBD2
v_call: TRBV2
j_call: TRBJ2-1
cdr3_nt: TGTGCCAGCAGAGGTGGGACTAGCGGGAGGTCGAACAATGAGCAGTTCTTC
cdr3_aa: CASRGGTSGRSNNEQFF

clone_size: few
d_call: TRBD1
v_call: TRBV18
j_call: TRBJ2-7
cdr3_nt: TGTGCCAGCTCACCAGGACAGGCAACCTACGAGCAGTACTTC
cdr3_aa: CASSPGQATYEQYF

clone_size: few
d_call: TRBD2
v_call: TRBV28
j_call: TRBJ2-5
cdr3_nt: TGTGCCAGCAGTTTACGAGCGGGGACGCAAGAGACCCAGTACTTC
cdr3_aa: CASSLRAGTQETQYF

clone_size: NA
d_call: TRBD1
v_call: TRBV10-3
j_call: TRBJ2-6
cdr3_nt: TGTGCCATCAGTGAGTCGGGGACAGGGAGCTCTGGGGCCAACGTCCTGACTTTC
cdr3_aa: CAISESGTGSSGANVLTF

clone_size: NA
d_call: NA
v_call: TRBV19
j_call: TRBJ1-1
cdr3_nt: TGTGCCAGTATAAGGACACCGAACACTGAAGCTTTCTTT
cdr3_aa: CASIRTPNTEAFF

clone_size: NA
d_call: TRBD1
v_call: TRBV7-2
j_call: TRBJ2-7
cdr3_nt: TGTGCCAGCAGCTTAAGAGGGGGCGCTGGGTACGAGCAGTACTTC
cdr3_aa: CASSLRGGAGYEQYF

clone_size: few
d_call: TRBD1
v_call: TRBV5-6
j_call: TRBJ2-5
cdr3_nt: TGTGCCAGCAGATCCGGACAGGGCGGGGAGACCCAGTACTTC
cdr3_aa: CASRSGQGGETQYF

clone_size: few
d_call: TRBD2
v_call: TRBV9
j_call: TRBJ2-5
cdr3_nt: TGTGCCAGCAGCGGACTAGCGGGAGGGGAGACCCAGTACTTC
cdr3_aa: CASSGLAGGETQYF

clone_size: NA
d_call: TRBD1
v_call: TRBV23-1
j_call: TRBJ2-7
cdr3_nt: TGCGCCAGCAGTCCCCCTGACAGGGTTGAATCCTACGAGCAGTACTTC
cdr3_aa: CASSPPDRVESYEQYF

clone_size: few
d_call: NA
v_call: TRBV7-9
j_call: TRBJ1-3
cdr3_nt: TGTGCCAGCAGCTCTCAGCGCTCTGGAAACACCATATATTTT
cdr3_aa: CASSSQRSGNTIYF

clone_size: few
d_call: TRBD1
v_call: TRBV4-1
j_call: TRBJ2-3
cdr3_nt: TGCGCCAGCAGCCAAGAGGGGACAGGGGTGAAAGATACGCAGTATTTT
cdr3_aa: CASSQEGTGVKDTQYF

clone_size: few
d_call: NA
v_call: TRBV2
j_call: TRBJ2-3
cdr3_nt: TGTGCCAGCAGCCCGCGAACAGATACGCAGTATTTT
cdr3_aa: CASSPRTDTQYF

clone_size: few
d_call: TRBD1
v_call: TRBV9
j_call: TRBJ1-1
cdr3_nt: TGTGCCAGCAGCCGGGACAGGATGAGCACTGAAGCTTTCTTT
cdr3_aa: CASSRDRMSTEAFF

clone_size: few
d_call: NA
v_call: TRBV29-1
j_call: TRBJ2-3
cdr3_nt: TGCAGCGCCGCCCGCGGACAGCAAGATACGCAGTATTTT
cdr3_aa: CSAARGQQDTQYF

clone_size: few
d_call: TRBD2
v_call: TRBV5-1
j_call: TRBJ2-7
cdr3_nt: TGCGCCAGCAGCTGGTCCTTTAGCGGGGGGGCCACCTACGAGCAGTACTTC
cdr3_aa: CASSWSFSGGATYEQYF

clone_size: few
d_call: NA
v_call: TRBV30
j_call: TRBJ1-5
cdr3_nt: TGTGCCTGGAGTGCGGTGACAGAAGGTCAGCCCCAGCATTTT
cdr3_aa: CAWSAVTEGQPQHF

clone_size: NA
d_call: TRBD1
v_call: TRBV30
j_call: TRBJ2-7
cdr3_nt: TGTGCCTGGAGCGGACAGGATGCCTACGAGCAGTACTTC
cdr3_aa: CAWSGQDAYEQYF

clone_size: NA
d_call: NA
v_call: TRBV29-1
j_call: TRBJ1-1
cdr3_nt: TGCAGCGTTTTAAATCTGGGGGGCACTGAAGCTTTCTTT
cdr3_aa: CSVLNLGGTEAFF

clone_size: few
d_call: NA
v_call: TRBV5-4
j_call: TRBJ2-3
cdr3_nt: TGTGCCAGCAGTCAGGGGGGCAAAGATACGCAGTATTTT
cdr3_aa: CASSQGGKDTQYF

clone_size: NA
d_call: NA
v_call: TRBV18
j_call: TRBJ1-5
cdr3_nt: TGTGCCAGCTCACCCTCGGGCAGGGAAGGCAATCAGCCCCAGCATTTT
cdr3_aa: CASSPSGREGNQPQHF

clone_size: NA
d_call: TRBD1
v_call: TRBV11-1
j_call: TRBJ1-1
cdr3_nt: TGTGCCAGCAGGGGACAGGGGCCCACTGAAGCTTTCTTT
cdr3_aa: CASRGQGPTEAFF

clone_size: NA
d_call: NA
v_call: TRBV15
j_call: TRBJ1-3
cdr3_nt: TGTGCCACCAGCAGAGATCCCGGGGGCTCTGGAAACACCATATATTTT
cdr3_aa: CATSRDPGGSGNTIYF

clone_size: NA
d_call: NA
v_call: TRBV30
j_call: TRBJ1-4
cdr3_nt: TGTGCCTGGGGTTCACTGTGGACTAATGAAAAACTGTTTTTT
cdr3_aa: CAWGSLWTNEKLFF

clone_size: few
d_call: TRBD1
v_call: TRBV11-2
j_call: TRBJ1-2
cdr3_nt: TGTGCCAGCAGCTTAATACCGGGACAGGGATATGGCTACACCTTC
cdr3_aa: CASSLIPGQGYGYTF

clone_size: NA
d_call: NA
v_call: TRBV4-2
j_call: TRBJ2-1
cdr3_nt: TGTGCCAGCAGCCAAGCGGGGAGACACAATGAGCAGTTCTTC
cdr3_aa: CASSQAGRHNEQFF

clone_size: NA
d_call: NA
v_call: TRBV27
j_call: TRBJ2-6
cdr3_nt: TGTGCCAGCAGAACAGGTCCTCCTAGCTCTGGGGCCAACGTCCTGACTTTC
cdr3_aa: CASRTGPPSSGANVLTF

clone_size: few
d_call: NA
v_call: TRBV7-9
j_call: TRBJ1-4
cdr3_nt: TGTGCCAGCAGCTCTAGGCAGGAAAAACTGTTTTTT
cdr3_aa: CASSSRQEKLFF

clone_size: NA
d_call: TRBD1
v_call: TRBV19
j_call: TRBJ1-5
cdr3_nt: TGTGCCAGTAGTCCTCAGGGACAGGGGCAGGGTCAGCCCCAGCATTTT
cdr3_aa: CASSPQGQGQGQPQHF

clone_size: few
d_call: TRBD1
v_call: TRBV18
j_call: TRBJ2-7
cdr3_nt: TGTGCCAGCTCACCAGGACAGGGGACCAGCTACGAGCAGTACTTC
cdr3_aa: CASSPGQGTSYEQYF

clone_size: NA
d_call: NA
v_call: TRBV9
j_call: TRBJ2-5
cdr3_nt: TGTGCCAGCAGCGGAGAAAAGGGGGTAGGAGAGACCCAGTACTTC
cdr3_aa: CASSGEKGVGETQYF

clone_size: few
d_call: TRBD1
v_call: TRBV6-6
j_call: TRBJ1-2
cdr3_nt: TGTGCCAGCAGTCGGACAGGCCCCTATGGCTACACCTTC
cdr3_aa: CASSRTGPYGYTF

clone_size: NA
d_call: NA
v_call: TRBV7-6
j_call: TRBJ1-4
cdr3_nt: TGTGCCAGCAGCCTGAGGGGGTCGAGTGAAAAACTGTTTTTT
cdr3_aa: CASSLRGSSEKLFF

clone_size: NA
d_call: TRBD1
v_call: TRBV2
j_call: TRBJ2-7
cdr3_nt: TGTGCCAGCAAGTTGGACAGGGCCTCCTACGAGCAGTACTTC
cdr3_aa: CASKLDRASYEQYF

clone_size: few
d_call: TRBD1
v_call: TRBV10-3
j_call: TRBJ1-3
cdr3_nt: TGTGCCATCGGGACAGAAACAAAGCCTGGAAACACCATATATTTT
cdr3_aa: CAIGTETKPGNTIYF

clone_size: NA
d_call: NA
v_call: TRBV23-1
j_call: TRBJ1-2
cdr3_nt: TGCGCCACTACAGGGACCGCGAACTATGGCTACACCTTC
cdr3_aa: CATTGTANYGYTF

clone_size: NA
d_call: TRBD2
v_call: TRBV5-6
j_call: TRBJ2-1
cdr3_nt: TGTGCCAGCAGCCTAGCGGGGGGGCCCTATGAGCAGTTCTTC
cdr3_aa: CASSLAGGPYEQFF

clone_size: few
d_call: NA
v_call: TRBV5-6
j_call: TRBJ1-5
cdr3_nt: TGTGCCAGCAGCTTGCAGGGCTGGGATCAGCCCCAGCATTTT
cdr3_aa: CASSLQGWDQPQHF

clone_size: NA
d_call: NA
v_call: TRBV7-2
j_call: TRBJ2-5
cdr3_nt: TGTGCCAGCAGCAGCAAGCCCCCCGGGTCCCTCGCCGGAGAGACCCAGTACTTC
cdr3_aa: CASSSKPPGSLAGETQYF

clone_size: NA
d_call: TRBD2
v_call: TRBV15
j_call: TRBJ2-3
cdr3_nt: TGTGCCACCAGCACCATAGCGGGAGTGGGCACAGATACGCAGTATTTT
cdr3_aa: CATSTIAGVGTDTQYF

clone_size: few
d_call: TRBD1
v_call: TRBV5-1
j_call: TRBJ2-5
cdr3_nt: TGCGCCAGCAGCTGGCGACAGGGGGCAGAGACCCAGTACTTC
cdr3_aa: CASSWRQGAETQYF

clone_size: NA
d_call: TRBD2
v_call: TRBV2
j_call: TRBJ2-5
cdr3_nt: TGTGCCAGCAGTCACCGGGAGGGGGAGACCCAGTACTTC
cdr3_aa: CASSHREGETQYF

clone_size: few
d_call: NA
v_call: TRBV5-1
j_call: TRBJ2-5
cdr3_nt: TGCGCCAGCAGCTTGGGGGGCATCCAAGAGACCCAGTACTTC
cdr3_aa: CASSLGGIQETQYF

clone_size: NA
d_call: TRBD2
v_call: TRBV19
j_call: TRBJ2-5
cdr3_nt: TGTGCCAGTAAGCCCGGGACTACGGAAGAGACCCAGTACTTC
cdr3_aa: CASKPGTTEETQYF

clone_size: few
d_call: TRBD1
v_call: TRBV4-2
j_call: TRBJ2-1
cdr3_nt: TGTGCCAGCAGCCAAGATTTGGCAGGGGGATACAATGAGCAGTTCTTC
cdr3_aa: CASSQDLAGGYNEQFF

clone_size: few
d_call: TRBD2
v_call: TRBV4-1
j_call: TRBJ2-1
cdr3_nt: TGCGCCAGCAGCCCGGGACTAGCGGGACATGAGCAGTTCTTC
cdr3_aa: CASSPGLAGHEQFF

clone_size: NA
d_call: TRBD1
v_call: TRBV5-1
j_call: TRBJ1-2
cdr3_nt: TGCGCCAGCAGCAACGGGACAGGGCTTTATGGCTACACCTTC
cdr3_aa: CASSNGTGLYGYTF

clone_size: NA
d_call: NA
v_call: TRBV29-1
j_call: TRBJ1-2
cdr3_nt: TGCAGCGTTGATCGCAGGGTAATCGTCTATGGCTACACCTTC
cdr3_aa: CSVDRRVIVYGYTF

clone_size: NA
d_call: TRBD2
v_call: TRBV11-2
j_call: TRBJ2-5
cdr3_nt: TGTGCCAGCAGTAGGGGAAATAGCGGGGGCCAAGAGACCCAGTACTTC
cdr3_aa: CASSRGNSGGQETQYF

clone_size: NA
d_call: TRBD2
v_call: TRBV7-8
j_call: TRBJ2-1
cdr3_nt: TGTGCCAGCAGCTTCCTCCCCCGGGGGCTAGCGGGGTACAATGAGCAGTTCTTC
cdr3_aa: CASSFLPRGLAGYNEQFF

clone_size: few
d_call: NA
v_call: TRBV4-1
j_call: TRBJ1-1
cdr3_nt: TGCGCCAGCAGCGCCAGGGTGAACACTGAAGCTTTCTTT
cdr3_aa: CASSARVNTEAFF

clone_size: few
d_call: NA
v_call: TRBV30
j_call: TRBJ1-1
cdr3_nt: TGTGCCGGGCGGGCACCGGAGGGCACTGAAGCTTTCTTT
cdr3_aa: CAGRAPEGTEAFF

clone_size: NA
d_call: TRBD2
v_call: TRBV2
j_call: TRBJ2-5
cdr3_nt: TGTGCCAGCAGTGAAGGCGCGGGAGGAGAGACCCAGTACTTC
cdr3_aa: CASSEGAGGETQYF

clone_size: few
d_call: TRBD1
v_call: TRBV11-2
j_call: TRBJ2-7
cdr3_nt: TGTGCCAGCAGTCCCAGGGGGTCCGCCGCCTACGAGCAGTACTTC
cdr3_aa: CASSPRGSAAYEQYF

clone_size: NA
d_call: NA
v_call: TRBV5-1
j_call: TRBJ2-1
cdr3_nt: TGCGCCAGCAGCTTGGGTTACCAGCGGCCCGACAATGAGCAGTTCTTC
cdr3_aa: CASSLGYQRPDNEQFF